What follows is one T cell receptor beta chain and its context. Method: immunoSEQ multiplex PCR; TCRdb's copy keeps in-frame clones and lacks some. The data hold 160,000 or so clones, with about 89% observed a single time. The data stem from a study of T cell responses to AZD1222 COVID-19 vaccine. This specimen consisted of peripheral blood, obtained on day 0 of AZD1222 vaccination. The sequence came from an adult in good health.

The CDR3: CASSLPNPTSTDTQYF. In nucleotides, the CDR3 is TGTGCCAGCAGCTTGCCGAACCCCACTAGCACAGATACGCAGTATTTT. This rearrangement joins TRBV5-6 to TRBJ2-3; D is unclear. The germline V and J ends were trimmed by 1 base and 0 bases, with 12 bases remaining between them. This CDR3 is 16 amino acids long. CDR1 and CDR2 (germline): SGHDT, YYEEEE.